These 13 T cell receptor beta chains came from one sample sequenced in a study of T cells after yellow fever vaccination. TCRdb used MiXCR to reprocess the 5' RACE reads, holding one entry per CDR3 protein. The sample lists about 220,000 distinct CDR3 sequences; about 3% were seen once. The sample here was CD4+ T cells sorted from PBMCs, taken 10 days after the yellow fever booster vaccination. The receptor source for this set is a man in his late teens or twenties who received the YFV17D yellow fever vaccine.

The table lists this clonotype with many counts. DNA for the CDR3: TGCGCCAGCAGCCAAGATTCCGCGGGCAGATCTTGGGAGACCCAGTACTTC. This gives the protein CASSQDSAGRSWETQYF. The chain combines TRBV4-3 with TRBJ2-5; weak D call: TRBD2 (5 bases). With 0 bases removed from V and 5 bases from J, the gap between germline ends came to 19 bases. Germline CDR1 is LGHNA and CDR2 is YSLEER. The CDR3 runs 17 residues.

The rearrangement uses TRBV6-2 or TRBV6-3 and TRBJ1-1; the match to TRBD1 covers 7 bases. The CDR3 spans 14 residues. Unmatched junction bases numbered 9, after V lost 7 bases and J lost 4 bases. In germline, CDR1 is MNHEY, CDR2 SVGEGT. DNA of the CDR3: TGTGCCAGCACCAGGGGGGGTAGGAGCACTGAAGCTTTCTTT. Amino acids: CASTRGGRSTEAFF.

This clonotype was seen more than once but under ten times. This rearrangement joins TRBV4-3 to TRBJ2-2; tentative D call: TRBD1 (5 bases). From germline, CDR1 is LGHNA and CDR2 YSLEER. This CDR3 is 15 amino acids long. V lost 1 base and J 7 bases, leaving 13 bases between the germline ends. CDR3 amino acids: CASSQVPRASGELFF. The CDR3, as DNA: TGCGCCAGCAGCCAAGTACCCAGGGCTAGCGGGGAGCTGTTTTTT.

This clonotype was recorded at least ten times. The genes are TRBV27 and TRBJ2-1, with a tentative D call TRBD1 (6 bases). V was pared by 7 bases and J by 3 bases, with 13 bases between. The CDR3 is 14 residues long. Germline assignment: CDR1 MNHEY and CDR2 SMNVEV (reference sequence). The CDR3 is CASTALDSYNEQFF. CDR3 DNA sequence: TGTGCCAGCACCGCCCTGGACAGCTACAATGAGCAGTTCTTC.

This clonotype was seen many times. The chain is built from TRBV5-4 and TRBJ1-5; D might be TRBD1 (5 bases). V was cut by 0 bases and J by 7 bases, with 14 bases left in between. In germline, CDR1 is SGHNT, CDR2 YYREEE (reference sequence). This CDR3 contains 15 residues. The DNA of the CDR3 is TGTGCCAGCAGCTTGGGTCAGGGTATTTTGCAGCCCCAGCATTTT. Translating it yields CASSLGQGILQPQHF.

V gene TRBV7-2 combines with J gene TRBJ2-5, with TRBD2 as a possible D gene (5 bases). Germline CDR1 reads SGHTA; CDR2 reads FQGNSA. The CDR3 length is 15 residues. The ends were cut back, 5 bases at V and 2 bases at J, with 15 bases in the middle. CDR3 DNA sequence: TGTGCCAGCAGCACCCCGCCGGGGAATCAAGAGACCCAGTACTTC. Encoded protein: CASSTPPGNQETQYF.

This clonotype was counted a few times. The chain is built from TRBV20-1 and TRBJ1-5; D is ambiguous. This CDR3 is built from 13 residues. Trimming stripped 3 bases from V and 5 bases from J, with 11 bases between. Looked up from germline, CDR1 is DFQATT and CDR2 is SNEGSKA (reference sequence). The CDR3 bases are TGCAGTGCTAGTCGGGGAATGGATCAGCCCCAGCATTTT. Its protein is CSASRGMDQPQHF.

At least ten counts were recorded for this clonotype. The chain employs TRBV6-1 and TRBJ2-2, with 10 bases fitting TRBD1. Trimming removed 8 bases from V and 6 bases from J; junction bases left unmatched: 9. CDR1 MNHNS and CDR2 SASEGT come from the germline V gene. This CDR3 has 15 residues. The CDR3 reads CASSWGTGVAGELFF. Here the CDR3 DNA reads TGTGCCAGCTCGTGGGGGACAGGGGTCGCCGGGGAGCTGTTTTTT.

This clonotype was found a few times. One junction end disagrees with the germline gene, perhaps due to a read error. The chain combines TRBV5-1 with TRBJ2-3, with 10 positions matching TRBD1. The CDR3 has 15 residues. The germline gives CDR1 SGHRS, CDR2 YFSETQ. The CDR3 DNA reads TGCGCCAGCAGTTTGGACAGGGGGGACACAGATACGCAGTATTTT. It yields the protein CASSLDRGDTDTQYF.

About this clonotype itself: A read error may be the cause here, since a much bigger clone is one base away. V gene TRBV7-8 combines with J gene TRBJ1-2, with a tentative D call TRBD1 (5 bases). The V gene lost 3 bases and the J gene lost 6 bases, with 17 bases spanning the gap. Per the germline V gene, CDR1 is SGHVS and CDR2 is FQNEAQ. The CDR3 is made up of 15 amino acids. The CDR3, as DNA: TGTGCCAGCAGCTTCGCGGGGGGTCAGGGAAATGGCTACACCTTC. Translation gives CASSFAGGQGNGYTF. Full variable domain (rest looked up from reference TRBV7-8 and TRBJ1-2): GAGVSQSPRYKVAKRGQDVALRCDPISGHVSLFWYQQALGQGPEFLTYFQNEAQLDKSGLPSDRFFAERPEGSVSTLKIQRTQQEDSAVYLCASSFAGGQGNGYTFGSGTRLTVV.

There are many counts of this clonotype. The CDR3 sequence: CASSEGMGNQPQHF. The CDR3 DNA reads TGCGCCAGCAGCGAGGGTATGGGCAATCAGCCCCAGCATTTT. The J gene is TRBJ1-5, the V gene TRBV5-1; no definite D call. Germline CDR1 is SGHRS and CDR2 is YFSETQ. The CDR3 length is 14 residues. With 4 bases removed from V and 2 bases from J, the gap between germline ends came to 10 bases. The whole variable domain, remainder taken from reference TRBV5-1 and TRBJ1-5, is KAGVTQTPRYLIKTRGQQVTLSCSPISGHRSVSWYQQTPGQGLQFLFEYFSETQRNKGNFPGRFSGRQFSNSRSEMNVSTLELGDSALYLCASSEGMGNQPQHFGDGTRLSIL.

This clonotype was recorded a few times. The CDR3 bases are TGTGCCAGCTCACCCCTAATTATGGGTCCGGAAAGAGGAGGCTACACCTTC. This sequence encodes CASSPLIMGPERGGYTF. The rearrangement uses TRBV18 and TRBJ1-2; D is uncertain. V was shortened by 3 bases and J by 8 bases, with 25 bases between the two germline ends. This CDR3 is built from 17 residues. CDR1 KGHSH and CDR2 LQKENI come from the germline V gene.

This clonotype was detected many times. V is TRBV7-3 and J is TRBJ2-1, with 10 nucleotides matching TRBD2. CDR1 and CDR2 from the germline V gene are SGHTA and FQGTGA. The CDR3 spans 15 residues. The V and J ends lost 5 bases and 10 bases, in that order; junction bases with no gene match: 11. The CDR3 reads CASSPGTSVRGEQFF. The CDR3, as DNA: TGTGCCAGCAGCCCCGGGACTAGCGTTCGGGGGGAGCAGTTCTTC.